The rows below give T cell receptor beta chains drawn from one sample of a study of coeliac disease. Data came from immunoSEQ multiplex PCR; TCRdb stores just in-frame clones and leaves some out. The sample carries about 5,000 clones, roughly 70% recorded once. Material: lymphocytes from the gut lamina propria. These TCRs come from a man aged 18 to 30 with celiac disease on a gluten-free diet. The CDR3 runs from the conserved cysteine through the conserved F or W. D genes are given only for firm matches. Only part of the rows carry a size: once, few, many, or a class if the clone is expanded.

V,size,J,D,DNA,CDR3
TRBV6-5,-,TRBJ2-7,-,TGTGCCAGCAGTTACTCCTTCTGGGGCTCCTACGAGCAGTACTTC,CASSYSFWGSYEQYF
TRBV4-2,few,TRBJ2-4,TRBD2,TGTGCCAGCAGCCAAGAGGTAGCGGGGGCTCGGGAGAACATTCAGTACTTC,CASSQEVAGARENIQYF
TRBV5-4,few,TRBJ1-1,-,TGTGCCAGCAGCGCCGGGGTGGGTGGCACTGAAGCTTTCTTT,CASSAGVGGTEAFF
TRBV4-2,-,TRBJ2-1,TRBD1,TGTGCCAGCAGCCAGGAAAAGACAGGGGGCAATGAGCAGTTCTTC,CASSQEKTGGNEQFF
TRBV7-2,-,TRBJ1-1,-,TGTGCCAGCAGCTTACGCGGAGAAGGGAGGACCCAACTCGAAGCTTTCTTT,CASSLRGEGRTQLEAFF
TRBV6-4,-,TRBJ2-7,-,TGTGCCAGCAGTGACAGGGGACTCGAGCAGTACTTC,CASSDRGLEQYF
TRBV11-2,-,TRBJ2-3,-,TGTGCCAGCAGCTTCGGGGATCGTATCGCAGATACGCAGTATTTT,CASSFGDRIADTQYF
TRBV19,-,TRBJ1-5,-,TGTGCCAGTATGGTCAACACGGGAAGCGGCAATCAGCCCCAGCATTTT,CASMVNTGSGNQPQHF
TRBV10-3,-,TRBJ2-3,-,TGTGCCATCGGGAGAGCGATTAGCACAGATACGCAGTATTTT,CAIGRAISTDTQYF
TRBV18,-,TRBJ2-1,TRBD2,TGTGCCAGCTCAACCCAGCGGGGGGGATACAATGAGCAGTTCTTC,CASSTQRGGYNEQFF